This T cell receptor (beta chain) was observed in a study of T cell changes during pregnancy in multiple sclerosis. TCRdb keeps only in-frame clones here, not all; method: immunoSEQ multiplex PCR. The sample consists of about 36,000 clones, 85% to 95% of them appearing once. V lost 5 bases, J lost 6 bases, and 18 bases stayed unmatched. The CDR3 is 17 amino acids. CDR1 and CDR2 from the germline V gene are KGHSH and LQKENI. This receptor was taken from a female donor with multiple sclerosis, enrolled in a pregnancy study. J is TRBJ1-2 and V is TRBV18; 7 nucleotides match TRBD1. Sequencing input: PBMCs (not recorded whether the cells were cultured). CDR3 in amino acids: CASSARDFGQARHGYTF. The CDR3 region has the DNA TGTGCCAGCTCAGCCCGGGACTTCGGACAGGCCCGCCATGGCTACACCTTC. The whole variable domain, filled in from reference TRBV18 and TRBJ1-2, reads NAGVMQNPRHLVRRRGQEARLRCSPMKGHSHVYWYRQLPEEGLKFMVYLQKENIIDESGMPKERFSAEFPKEGPSILRIQQVVRGDSAAYFCASSARDFGQARHGYTFGSGTRLTVV.